Listed below are T cell receptor beta chains from one sample, sequenced in a study of T-cell memory formation after mild COVID-19. TCRdb re-called the 5' RACE reads with MiXCR, one entry per CDR3 protein. This sample carries 92,000 or so distinct CDR3 sequences, about 14% of them seen once, and the ten largest clones take 39%. Material: PBMCs or a T cell subset sorted from them (not recorded which). Receptor source: a man aged 18 to 30 who had mild COVID-19 (a few samples of this study predate the infection). Cell type and time point are not known. CDR3s include the opening cysteine and the closing phenylalanine or tryptophan. The D gene is left open where the match is weak. Size values are once, few and many counts, or a class for expanded clones, and some rows have none.

TRBV4-2	-	TRBJ1-2	-	CASTFAAYNYGYTF	TGTGCCAGCACCTTTGCGGCCTATAACTATGGCTACACCTTC
TRBV4-3	-	TRBJ2-7	-	CASSQDRQGAYEQYF	TGCGCCAGCAGCCAAGATCGGCAGGGTGCCTACGAGCAGTACTTC
TRBV6-5	few	TRBJ1-2	TRBD1	CASSRPWTGRYGYTF	TGTGCCAGCAGTCGACCCTGGACAGGGCGGTATGGCTACACCTTC
TRBV5-1	many	TRBJ2-1	-	CATQLGNEQFF	TGCGCCACCCAACTGGGCAATGAGCAGTTCTTC
TRBV4-1	few	TRBJ1-5	-	CASSPTASNQPQHF	TGCGCCAGCAGCCCAACAGCTAGCAATCAGCCCCAGCATTTT
TRBV12-3/TRBV12-4	few	TRBJ2-1	TRBD2	CASSLRLAGGEQFF	TGTGCCAGCAGTTTGAGACTAGCCGGCGGCGAGCAGTTCTTC
TRBV29-1	few	TRBJ1-6	TRBD1	CSVRWTGYNSPLHF	TGCAGCGTGAGATGGACAGGGTATAATTCACCCCTCCACTTT
TRBV19	few	TRBJ1-1	-	CASKYPSTEAFF	TGTGCCAGTAAGTACCCCAGCACTGAAGCTTTCTTT
TRBV24-1	few	TRBJ2-4	-	CATPAETKNIQYF	TGTGCCACCCCCGCAGAAACCAAAAACATTCAGTACTTC
TRBV9	-	TRBJ2-2	-	CASSVRDTGELFF	TGTGCCAGCAGCGTAAGGGACACCGGGGAGCTGTTTTTT
TRBV20-1	few	TRBJ1-2	-	CSAWSLRGRHYGYTF	TGCAGTGCTTGGTCCTTGCGGGGGCGCCACTATGGCTACACCTTC
TRBV10-3	-	TRBJ2-1	-	CAISETSNEQFF	TGTGCCATCAGTGAGACTAGCAATGAGCAGTTCTTC
TRBV30	few	TRBJ2-1	-	CAWSLEEQFF	TGTGCCTGGAGCCTAGAAGAGCAGTTCTTC
TRBV6-2/TRBV6-3	many	TRBJ1-1	-	CASNTNWGTEAFF	TGTGCCAGCAACACCAACTGGGGCACTGAAGCTTTCTTT
TRBV6-5	many	TRBJ2-1	TRBD1	CASSYRDRGRAEQFF	TGTGCCAGCAGTTATAGGGACAGGGGGCGGGCTGAGCAGTTCTTC
TRBV3-1	-	TRBJ2-1	TRBD2	CASSPSGGTYNEQFF	TGTGCCAGCAGCCCGAGCGGGGGGACTTACAATGAGCAGTTCTTC
TRBV7-6	-	TRBJ2-1	TRBD1	CASSSRDRYNEQFF	TGTGCCAGCAGCTCCCGGGACAGGTACAATGAGCAGTTCTTC
TRBV27	-	TRBJ2-2	-	CASSLYGEDTGELFF	TGTGCCAGCAGTTTATACGGGGAGGACACCGGGGAGCTGTTTTTT
TRBV4-1	few	TRBJ1-4	-	CASSEDTGANEKLFF	TGCGCCAGCAGCGAAGATACCGGGGCTAATGAAAAACTGTTTTTT
TRBV6-5	-	TRBJ2-7	TRBD1	CASSPGTDSYEQYF	TGTGCCAGCAGTCCCGGGACAGACTCCTACGAGCAGTACTTC
TRBV9	few	TRBJ1-5	TRBD1	CASSWTGNLNQPQHF	TGTGCCAGCAGCTGGACAGGAAACCTAAATCAGCCCCAGCATTTT
TRBV6-6	-	TRBJ1-1	-	CASSYSMAGGNTEAFF	TGTGCCAGCAGTTACTCGATGGCGGGCGGGAACACTGAAGCTTTCTTT
TRBV4-3	many	TRBJ2-7	TRBD2	CASSQDISGGWYEQYF	TGCGCCAGCAGCCAAGATATTAGCGGGGGTTGGTACGAGCAGTACTTC
TRBV7-3	-	TRBJ1-5	-	CASSLNPSQARCPQHF	TGTGCCAGCAGCTTAAACCCCTCGCAGGCACGGTGTCCCCAGCATTTT
TRBV7-2	-	TRBJ2-5	-	CASSLVASVGETQYF	TGTGCCAGCAGCTTAGTCGCTTCCGTCGGGGAGACCCAGTACTTC
TRBV9	few	TRBJ1-2	-	CASSVGGGYGYTF	TGTGCCAGCAGCGTAGGGGGGGGCTATGGCTACACCTTC
TRBV9	few	TRBJ2-5	-	CASSVGRGGETQYF	TGTGCCAGCAGCGTAGGCAGAGGGGGAGAGACCCAGTACTTC
TRBV20-1	few	TRBJ1-1	-	CSARESGRTEAFF	TGCAGTGCTAGAGAATCTGGGAGAACTGAAGCTTTCTTT
TRBV6-5	many	TRBJ2-5	-	CASSYSNRQETQYF	TGTGCCAGCAGTTACTCGAACAGGCAAGAGACCCAGTACTTC
TRBV6-6	many	TRBJ2-1	-	CASTHLNEQFF	TGTGCCAGCACCCATCTGAATGAGCAGTTCTTC
TRBV5-1	-	TRBJ2-7	-	CASSSLPQTTYEQYF	TGCGCCAGCAGCTCTCTACCCCAAACAACCTACGAGCAGTACTTC
TRBV7-8	-	TRBJ1-5	-	CASSLTGDQPQHF	TGTGCCAGCAGCTTAACTGGGGATCAGCCCCAGCATTTT
TRBV7-9	-	TRBJ2-7	-	CASSLGTTAYEQYF	TGTGCCAGCAGCTTAGGGACTACCGCCTACGAGCAGTACTTC
TRBV29-1	few	TRBJ1-5	-	CSVRGRGEAQPQHF	TGCAGCGTGAGGGGTCGGGGGGAGGCTCAGCCCCAGCATTTT
TRBV7-2	-	TRBJ2-5	-	CASSAQSASRWETQYF	TGTGCCAGCAGCGCCCAGTCGGCCTCAAGATGGGAGACCCAGTACTTC
TRBV5-1	many	TRBJ2-7	TRBD1	CASSPGTGAYEQYF	TGCGCCAGCAGCCCGGGGACAGGGGCCTACGAGCAGTACTTC
TRBV6-5	-	TRBJ1-2	-	CASGLAAVYGYTF	TGTGCCAGCGGACTGGCAGCCGTTTATGGCTACACCTTC
TRBV27	-	TRBJ2-3	TRBD2	CASSLTSASTDTQYF	TGTGCCAGCAGTTTAACTAGCGCCAGCACAGATACGCAGTATTTT
TRBV24-1	-	TRBJ2-5	-	CATSDLHEETQYF	TGTGCCACCAGTGATTTGCATGAGGAGACCCAGTACTTC
TRBV12-5	-	TRBJ2-2	TRBD2	CASALTSGGENTGELFF	TGTGCTAGTGCCTTGACTAGCGGGGGGGAGAACACCGGGGAGCTGTTTTTT
TRBV4-3	-	TRBJ2-7	-	CASSPGERGYEQYF	TGCGCCAGCAGCCCGGGGGAGAGGGGCTACGAGCAGTACTTC
TRBV5-1	few	TRBJ2-4	TRBD1	CASSQDRGRGDIQYF	TGCGCCAGCAGCCAGGACAGGGGGCGAGGGGACATTCAGTACTTC
TRBV24-1	-	TRBJ2-1	TRBD1	CATSLPGQGIYNEQFF	TGTGCCACCAGTTTGCCGGGACAGGGGATCTACAATGAGCAGTTCTTC
TRBV6-5	-	TRBJ2-3	-	CASSYGSFPDTQYF	TGTGCCAGCAGTTACGGGTCATTTCCAGATACGCAGTATTTT
TRBV4-1	many	TRBJ1-1	-	CASSQQTLPTEAFF	TGCGCCAGCAGCCAACAAACCCTCCCGACTGAAGCTTTCTTT